The clone carrying this T cell receptor beta chain turned up a few times. TCRdb reprocessed the 5' RACE reads via MiXCR and lists one record per CDR3 protein. Among 400,000 to 650,000 distinct CDR3 sequences, less than 25% were seen once, and the ten largest hold about 0.91%. This entry comes from a study of identical twins. Unmatched junction bases numbered 9, after V lost 0 bases and J lost 3 bases. Germline V CDR1 and CDR2: SGDLS, YYNGEE. The CDR3 covers 17 residues. These data were likewise used in another study, on T cells expressing NK-cell markers. As that study records: It was from sorted CD3+CD56+NKG2C+, CD3+CD56+NKG2C- and CD3+CD56-NKG2C+ T cells that TCR beta repertoires came. Sequenced donors, eight in total, included seven who were HCMV-seropositive and one who was seronegative.

This sequence originates from a young woman in good health. Sequencing was performed on CD4+ T cells sorted from blood. This chain uses TRBV9 with TRBJ2-1, with 7 bases lining up with TRBD2. The CDR3 sequence: CASSVGVGERGYNEQFF. The CDR3 coding sequence is TGTGCCAGCAGCGTAGGAGTAGGCGAGCGGGGCTACAATGAGCAGTTCTTC.